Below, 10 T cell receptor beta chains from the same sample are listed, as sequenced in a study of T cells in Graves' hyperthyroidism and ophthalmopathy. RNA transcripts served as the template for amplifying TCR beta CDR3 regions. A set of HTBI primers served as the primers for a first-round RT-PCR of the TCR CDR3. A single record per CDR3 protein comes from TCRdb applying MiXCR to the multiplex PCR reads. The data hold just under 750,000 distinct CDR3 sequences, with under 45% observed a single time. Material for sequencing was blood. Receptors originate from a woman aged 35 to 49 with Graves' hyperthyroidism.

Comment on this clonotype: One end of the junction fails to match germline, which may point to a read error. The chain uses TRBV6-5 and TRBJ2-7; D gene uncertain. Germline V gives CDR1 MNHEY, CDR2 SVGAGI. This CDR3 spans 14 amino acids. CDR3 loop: CAISYPSPQGEQYF. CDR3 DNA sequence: TGTGCCATCAGTTACCCATCGCCCCAAGGAGAGCAGTACTTC.

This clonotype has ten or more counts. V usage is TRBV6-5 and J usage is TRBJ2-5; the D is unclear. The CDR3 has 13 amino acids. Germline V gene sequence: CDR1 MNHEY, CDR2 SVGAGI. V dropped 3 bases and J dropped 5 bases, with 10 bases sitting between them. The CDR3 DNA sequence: TGTGCCAGCAGTTATTACGGGTGGGAGACCCAGTACTTC. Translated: CASSYYGWETQYF.

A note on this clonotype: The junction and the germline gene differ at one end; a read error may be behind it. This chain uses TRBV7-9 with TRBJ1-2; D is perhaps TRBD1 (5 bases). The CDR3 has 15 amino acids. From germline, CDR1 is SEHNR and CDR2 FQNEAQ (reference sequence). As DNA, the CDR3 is TGTGCCAGCAGCCCCCGAGAGGGACTGGGCTATGGCTACGCCTTC. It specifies CASSPREGLGYGYAF.

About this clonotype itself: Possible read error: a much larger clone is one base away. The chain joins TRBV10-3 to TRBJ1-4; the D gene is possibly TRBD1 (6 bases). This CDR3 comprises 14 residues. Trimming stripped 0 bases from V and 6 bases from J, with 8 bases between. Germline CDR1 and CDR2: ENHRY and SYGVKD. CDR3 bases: TGTGCCATCAGTGAGTCAGGGGGGGATGAAAAACTGTTTTTT. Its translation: CAISESGGDEKLFF.

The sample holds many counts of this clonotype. The CDR3 DNA reads TGTGCCAGCAGCTTCCAGCTGAACACTGAAGCTTTCTTT. Protein: CASSFQLNTEAFF. The V and J genes are TRBV7-3 and TRBJ1-1; the D is unclear. CDR3 length: 13 amino acids. Germline assignment: CDR1 SGHTA and CDR2 FQGTGA. Trimming cost V 3 bases and J 0 bases, with 5 bases left between them.

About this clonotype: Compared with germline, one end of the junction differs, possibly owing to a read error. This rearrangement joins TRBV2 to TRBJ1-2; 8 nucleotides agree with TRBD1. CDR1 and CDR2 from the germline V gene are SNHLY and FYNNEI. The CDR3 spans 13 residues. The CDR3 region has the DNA TGTGCCAGCGGCATGACAGGGGCCCATGGCTGCACCTTC. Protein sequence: CASGMTGAHGCTF.

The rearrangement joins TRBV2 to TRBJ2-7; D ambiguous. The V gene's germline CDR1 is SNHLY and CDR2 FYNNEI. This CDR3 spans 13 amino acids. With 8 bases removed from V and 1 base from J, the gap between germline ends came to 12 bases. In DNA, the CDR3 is TGTGCCAGCGCCCTAACTCTATCCTACGAGCAGTACTTC. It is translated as CASALTLSYEQYF.

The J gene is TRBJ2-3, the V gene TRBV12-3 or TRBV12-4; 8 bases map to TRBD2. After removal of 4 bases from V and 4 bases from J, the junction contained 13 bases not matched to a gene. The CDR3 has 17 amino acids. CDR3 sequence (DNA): TGTGCCAGCAGTTCATCGTGGTCGGGGGGGGCTTCAGATACGCAGTATTTT. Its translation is CASSSSWSGGASDTQYF.

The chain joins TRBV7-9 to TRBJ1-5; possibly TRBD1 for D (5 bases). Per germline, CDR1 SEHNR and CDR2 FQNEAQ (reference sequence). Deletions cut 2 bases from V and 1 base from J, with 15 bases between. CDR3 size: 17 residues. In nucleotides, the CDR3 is TGTGCCAGCAGCTTACTCATGGGGACGGTCAGCAATCAGCCCCAGCATTTT. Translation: CASSLLMGTVSNQPQHF.

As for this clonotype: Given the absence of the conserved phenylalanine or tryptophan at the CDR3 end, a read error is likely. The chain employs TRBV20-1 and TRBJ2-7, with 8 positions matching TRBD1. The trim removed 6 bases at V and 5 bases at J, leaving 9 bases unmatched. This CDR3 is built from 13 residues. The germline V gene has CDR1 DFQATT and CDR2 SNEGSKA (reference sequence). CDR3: CSAPDREGNEQYL. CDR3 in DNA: TGCAGTGCGCCGGACAGGGAAGGAAACGAGCAGTACCTC.